The 7 T cell receptor beta chains below come from one sample, sequenced in a study of Ad26.COV2.S vaccination and SARS-CoV-2 variants. The treatment here: around 19 received Ad26.COV2.S at low or high dose, single or two shots; 5 received placebo; per-sample allocation not given. At day 63 after the first vaccine or placebo injection, samples were drawn. Produced via immunoSEQ multiplex PCR; TCRdb's table is partial and in-frame only. The sample records some 410,000 clones, 80% to 95% being singletons. The sample here was peripheral blood, taken in a trial of Ad26.COV2.S vaccine versus placebo. These receptors were taken from a person between 18 and 65 years old who received the Ad26.COV2.S COVID-19 vaccine or a placebo.

The genes are TRBV7-9 and TRBJ2-7; D may be TRBD2 (5 bases). The CDR3 contains 14 residues. Looked up from germline, CDR1 is SEHNR and CDR2 is FQNEAQ (reference sequence). V was trimmed by 5 bases and J by 6 bases, leaving 17 bases between them. CDR3 DNA: TGTGCCAGCAGCGCAAAAACTCGGGGATCCGAGCAGTACTTC. Its translation is CASSAKTRGSEQYF.

CDR3 loop: CASSVFGSAYGYTF. The DNA of the CDR3 is TGTGCCAGCAGCGTATTTGGGAGTGCGTATGGCTACACCTTC. V usage is TRBV9 and J usage is TRBJ1-2; D gene uncertain. CDR1 and CDR2 (germline): SGDLS, YYNGEE. V lost 1 base and J 5 bases, leaving 12 bases between the germline ends. This CDR3 has 14 residues.

The V and J genes are TRBV11-3 and TRBJ2-7; tentative D call: TRBD1 (6 bases). The V gene's germline CDR1 is SGHNT and CDR2 YENEEA. Trimming stripped 5 bases from V and 5 bases from J, with 16 bases between. The CDR3 loop spans 14 amino acids. In nucleotides, the CDR3 is TGTGCCAGCAGCCCAAGGTGGGACATGCACGAGCAGTACTTC. Its translation is CASSPRWDMHEQYF.

The chain uses TRBV19 and TRBJ1-2; possibly TRBD1 for D (6 bases). CDR3 length equals 12 residues. CDR1 LNHDA and CDR2 SQIVND come from the germline V gene (reference sequence). Deletions cut 6 bases from V and 6 bases from J, with 11 bases between. The CDR3 sequence: CASRQGTDGYTF. CDR3 coding DNA: TGTGCCAGTAGGCAGGGGACGGATGGCTACACCTTC.

This chain links TRBV7-2 with TRBJ1-3; D remains ambiguous. The CDR3 spans 14 residues. Trimming removed 5 bases from V and 8 bases from J, with 16 bases in between. Per germline, CDR1 SGHTA and CDR2 FQGNSA. DNA of the CDR3: TGTGCCAGCAGCATCCGGCCCCGGGAGGACACCATATATTTT. Its protein is CASSIRPREDTIYF. Variable domain in full (rest from reference TRBV7-2 and TRBJ1-3): GAGVSQSPSNKVTEKGKDVELRCDPISGHTALYWYRQSLGQGLEFLIYFQGNSAPDKSGLPSDRFSAERTGGSVSTLTIQRTQQEDSAVYLCASSIRPREDTIYFGEGSWLTVV.

Details on this clone: The same CDR3 arises from other DNA sequences in this sample as well. V is TRBV5-1 and J is TRBJ1-1; TRBD1 matches 8 bases. V shed 0 bases and J 1 base; nucleotides not matched to a gene: 2. This CDR3 is 15 amino acids long. Germline CDR1 and CDR2: SGHRS and YFSETQ. The CDR3 is CASSLDGQGNTEAFF. As DNA, the CDR3 is TGCGCCAGCAGCTTGGACGGACAGGGGAACACTGAAGCTTTCTTT.

The rearrangement joins TRBV6-5 to TRBJ2-1; tentative D call: TRBD1 (6 bases). V was trimmed by 6 bases and J by 7 bases, leaving 13 bases between them. CDR1 is MNHEY and CDR2 is SVGAGI in the germline V gene. The CDR3 consists of 13 residues. For the CDR3, the DNA is TGTGCCAGCAGACTGGACAGTCCTAATGAGCAGTTCTTC. The encoded protein is CASRLDSPNEQFF.